The TCR beta chain described here comes from a study of blood T cells in healthy people across ages. Study-level points and caveats: Donor CMV status, an unknown factor, possibly confounded changes in expanded clonotypes.

A J-beta primer mix and a sample-barcoded 5' primer were used in a second PCR of about 6 to 12 cycles. TCRdb itself ran the 5' RACE reads through MiXCR, one entry per CDR3 protein. The table lists 650,000 to 1,000,000 distinct CDR3 sequences, 35% to 40% of them singletons. The CDR3 spans 16 residues. V was pared by 7 bases and J by 4 bases, with 20 bases between. Germline CDR1 is MNHNY and CDR2 is SVGAGI (reference sequence). About this clonotype: No antigen is known for it.

The V gene is TRBV6-6, the J gene TRBJ1-5, with D tentatively TRBD1 (6 bases). The clonotype originates from a man between 18 and 29 years old in good health. The sequencing sample was made of blood. The CDR3 sequence is CASIPSGGGPNQPQHF. CDR3 nucleotides: TGTGCCAGCATCCCCTCGGGGGGGGGCCCGAATCAGCCCCAGCATTTT.